This T cell receptor (beta chain) was found in a study of shared clonotypes between healthy human individuals. Sequencing used immunoSEQ multiplex PCR; TCRdb keeps in-frame clones, though not all of them. This sample carries nearly 2 million clones, over 85% of them seen once, and the ten largest clones take approximately 1%. Positive CCR7 selection of CD45RO-negative cells yielded the naive CD8 cells, and terminally differentiated effector memory CD45RA+ cells were excluded. About this clone: Its antigen is undetermined.

Study-level results: Genetic and exposure-history diversity was limited by the few donors.

The CDR3 contains 18 residues. Trimming cost V 0 bases and J 8 bases; bases outside gene matches: 15. Germline V gene lookup returns CDR1 MGHRA and CDR2 YSYEKL. Sequencing was done on a sample of naive CD8+ T cells sorted from blood. The receptor's source is a man aged 18 to 30 in good health. The genes are TRBV4-1 and TRBJ2-1, with 8 nucleotides matching TRBD2. CDR3 amino acids: CASSQESSGPSLGDEQFF. The CDR3 DNA sequence: TGCGCCAGCAGCCAAGAATCTAGCGGGCCTTCCTTAGGCGATGAGCAGTTCTTC.